These 12 T cell receptor beta chains originate from one sample sequenced in a study of glioma-infiltrating T cells after dendritic cell vaccination. This table comes from immunoSEQ multiplex PCR, and its TCRdb copy is limited to in-frame clones, with some not included. The sample gives more than 95,000 clones, about four fifths of which show up once; about 12% is in the top ten. Material: blood, obtained before dendritic cell vaccination. Receptors originate from a human donor with glioblastoma.

The gene calls are TRBV7-6 and TRBJ1-3; 7 bases match TRBD1. Germline V gene data show CDR1 as SGHVS and CDR2 as FNYEAQ. V lost 5 bases and J lost 3; bases outside the gene matches: 4. The CDR3 runs 14 residues. Written as DNA, the CDR3 is TGTGCCAGCAGCCGACAGGGAAATGGAAACACCATATATTTT. This codes for CASSRQGNGNTIYF.

The chain uses TRBV5-1 and TRBJ1-2, with D unclear. The CDR3 extends over 13 amino acids. The germline CDR1 and CDR2 sequences are SGHRS and YFSETQ. The V end lost 0 bases, the J end lost 0 bases, and 3 bases lay between the germline ends. The CDR3 region is CASSLGPNYGYTF. CDR3 bases: TGCGCCAGCAGCTTGGGGCCTAACTATGGCTACACCTTC. The full variable domain, its missing parts supplied by reference TRBV5-1 and TRBJ1-2, is KAGVTQTPRYLIKTRGQQVTLSCSPISGHRSVSWYQQTPGQGLQFLFEYFSETQRNKGNFPGRFSGRQFSNSRSEMNVSTLELGDSALYLCASSLGPNYGYTFGSGTRLTVV.

This chain links TRBV18 with TRBJ2-3, with 10 positions matching TRBD2. J was trimmed by 2 bases and V by 2 bases; bases with no gene match: 4. CDR1 is KGHSH and CDR2 is LQKENI in the germline V gene. The CDR3 covers 16 residues. The CDR3 loop is CASSPRTSGNTDTQYF. The CDR3 DNA reads TGTGCCAGCTCACCAAGGACTAGCGGCAACACAGATACGCAGTATTTT.

V is TRBV10-3 and J is TRBJ1-1; 7 bases agree with TRBD1. Germline CDR1 and CDR2: ENHRY and SYGVKD. With V trimmed by 6 bases and J by 4 bases, 14 bases remained unmatched. The CDR3 has 16 residues. For the CDR3, the DNA is TGTGCCATCAGCGGCCTCGGAAGGGGGCTGGGCACTGAAGCTTTCTTT. As protein: CAISGLGRGLGTEAFF.

The chain combines TRBV19 with TRBJ2-2; weak D call: TRBD2 (6 bases). Germline V lookup: CDR1 LNHDA, CDR2 SQIVND (reference sequence). V lost 3 bases to trimming and J lost 2 bases, with 10 bases between them. The CDR3 is made up of 15 amino acids. DNA for the CDR3: TGTGCCAGTAGTATTCTGGGGGGAAACACCGGGGAGCTGTTTTTT. It codes for CASSILGGNTGELFF.

V gene TRBV18 combines with J gene TRBJ2-3, with 8 bases aligning to TRBD2. The J segment lost 4 bases and the V segment lost 1 base, leaving 19 bases of the junction unmatched. The germline CDR1 and CDR2 sequences are KGHSH and LQKENI. The CDR3 runs 20 residues. CDR3 nucleotides: TGTGCCAGCTCACCACTAGCGGGGCCACTCACCCAAACGGTCGCAGATACGCAGTATTTT. Translation: CASSPLAGPLTQTVADTQYF.

The J gene is TRBJ2-5, the V gene TRBV30; D may be TRBD2 (5 bases). CDR1 and CDR2 (germline): GTSNPN, SVGIG (reference sequence). The V gene lost 5 bases and the J gene lost 4 bases, with 14 bases spanning the gap. The length of the CDR3 is 13 residues. CDR3 sequence reads: CAWGSGVGETQYF. CDR3 DNA sequence: TGTGCCTGGGGGAGTGGGGTAGGAGAGACCCAGTACTTC.

As regards this clone: Compared with germline, one end of the junction differs, possibly owing to a read error. This chain uses TRBV5-1 with TRBJ2-7; weak D call: TRBD1 (5 bases). The CDR3 is 15 residues long. Germline CDR1 is SGHRS and CDR2 is YFSETQ. This CDR3 is CASSLAGQGPYEQYF. The CDR3 DNA sequence: TGCGCCAGCAGCTTGGCCGGCCAGGGTCCCTATGAGCAGTACTTC.

The chain combines TRBV6-1 with TRBJ2-7; D is possibly TRBD2 (6 bases). Germline CDR1 and CDR2: MNHNS and SASEGT. The CDR3 runs to 15 residues. V was pared by 5 bases and J by 2 bases, with 16 bases between. CDR3: CASSLEGPGPYEQYF. In nucleotides, the CDR3 is TGTGCCAGCAGTTTGGAGGGCCCTGGCCCCTACGAGCAGTACTTC.

V and J are TRBV7-6 and TRBJ1-2; 8 bases are a match to TRBD1. Trimming cost V 5 bases and J 8 bases; bases outside gene matches: 7. The CDR3 contains 13 residues. Germline-derived CDR1 and CDR2 are SGHVS and FNYEAQ. The CDR3: CASSRTDRDGYTF. The CDR3 region has the DNA TGTGCCAGCAGCAGGACGGACAGGGACGGCTACACCTTC.

Regarding this clone: At one end, the junction sequence differs from germline, possibly due to a read error. This chain uses TRBV7-7 with TRBJ2-3; no definite D call. The CDR3 contains 14 residues. Germline V lookup: CDR1 SSHAT, CDR2 FNYEAQ (reference sequence). The CDR3 reads CASSLGHRSDTQYF. CDR3 DNA sequence: TGTGCTAGCAGCTTAGGTCATAGGAGCGATACGCAGTATTTT.

The J gene is TRBJ1-5, the V gene TRBV4-2; the D gene is possibly TRBD1 (6 bases). The CDR3 spans 14 residues. Germline V gene lookup returns CDR1 LGHNA and CDR2 YNFKEQ. V lost 1 base to trimming and J lost 7 bases, with 11 bases between them. DNA of the CDR3: TGTGCCAGCAGCCAAGGGGGGCGGGAGCAGCCCCAGCATTTT. This translates into CASSQGGREQPQHF.